One and the same sample provided the 5 T cell receptor beta chains below, sequenced in a study of blood T cells in healthy people across ages. Next came a second PCR, run for about 6 to 11 cycles, which used a sample-barcoded 5' primer along with a J-beta primer mix. TCRdb reanalysed the 5' RACE reads using MiXCR and keeps one entry per CDR3 protein. The sample holds about 900,000 distinct CDR3 sequences, under 80% seen once. The sample comprised blood. These receptors were collected from a man younger than 40 in good health.

As regards this clonotype: Possible read error: a much larger clone is one base away. The rearrangement links TRBV29-1 to TRBJ2-1, with D possibly matching TRBD1 (5 bases). Germline lookup yields CDR1 SQVTM and CDR2 ANQGSEA. The CDR3 loop spans 14 amino acids. CDR3 DNA sequence: TGCATCGTATTAGGGGTGTCGGAGTACAATGAGCAGTTCTTC. Protein: CIVLGVSEYNEQFF.

Remarks on this clonotype: An end of the junction differs from the germline gene, which may be a read error. This chain connects TRBV28 to TRBJ2-5; 7 positions agree with TRBD2. The CDR3 has 16 amino acids. The germline V gene encodes CDR1 MDHEN and CDR2 SYDVKM. The CDR3 DNA reads TGTGCCCGCAGTTTATGGGGTACTGGGGGGGGAGAGACCCAGTACTTC. Protein sequence: CARSLWGTGGGETQYF.

There are a few counts of this clonotype. The chain has TRBV29-1 and TRBJ2-7, with D possibly TRBD1 on 5 matching bases. This CDR3 comprises 11 residues. V lost 4 bases and J lost 8, with 12 bases in between. CDR1 and CDR2 from the germline V gene are SQVTM and ANQGSEA. The CDR3 reads CSVGDSPQQYF. The CDR3 nucleotides read TGCAGCGTTGGAGACAGCCCCCAGCAGTACTTC.

This clonotype showed up just a few times. The chain couples TRBV28 to TRBJ2-7; either TRBD1 or TRBD2 may supply D (5 bases each). This CDR3 has 15 amino acids. V lost 5 bases and J 5 bases, leaving 19 bases between the germline ends. Germline V gives CDR1 MDHEN, CDR2 SYDVKM. The chain's CDR3 is CASSDRDSGTDEQYF. The CDR3 DNA reads TGTGCCAGCAGTGACCGCGACAGCGGCACGGACGAGCAGTACTTC.

This clonotype has just a few counts. The chain recombines TRBV12-3 or TRBV12-4 with TRBJ2-5; weak D call: TRBD1 (6 bases). The CDR3 spans 17 residues. The ends were cut back, 4 bases at V and 3 bases at J, with 21 bases in the middle. The CDR3 is CASSYSTGPVTKETQYF. The CDR3 bases are TGTGCCAGCAGTTACTCGACAGGACCCGTTACGAAAGAGACCCAGTACTTC.